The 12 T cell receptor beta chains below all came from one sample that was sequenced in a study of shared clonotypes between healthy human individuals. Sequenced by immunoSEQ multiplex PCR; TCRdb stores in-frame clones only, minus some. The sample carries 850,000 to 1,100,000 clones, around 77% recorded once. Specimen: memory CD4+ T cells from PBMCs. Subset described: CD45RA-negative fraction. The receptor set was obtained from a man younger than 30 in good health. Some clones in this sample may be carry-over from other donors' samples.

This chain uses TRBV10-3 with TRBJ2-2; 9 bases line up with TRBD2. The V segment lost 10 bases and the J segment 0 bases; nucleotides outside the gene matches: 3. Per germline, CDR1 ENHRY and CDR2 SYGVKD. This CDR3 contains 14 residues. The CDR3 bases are TGTGCCACCAGACTAGCGGCGAACACCGGGGAGCTGTTTTTT. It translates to CATRLAANTGELFF.

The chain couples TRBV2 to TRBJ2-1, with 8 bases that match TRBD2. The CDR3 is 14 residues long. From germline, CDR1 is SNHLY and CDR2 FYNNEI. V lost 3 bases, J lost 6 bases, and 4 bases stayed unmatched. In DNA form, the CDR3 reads TGTGCCAGCAGTGAGAACGGGAGGGGCAATGAGCAGTTCTTC. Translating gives CASSENGRGNEQFF.

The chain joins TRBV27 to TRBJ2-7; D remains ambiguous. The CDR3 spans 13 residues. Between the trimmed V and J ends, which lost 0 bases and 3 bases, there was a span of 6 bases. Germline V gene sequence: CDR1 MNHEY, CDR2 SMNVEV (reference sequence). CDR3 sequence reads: CASSLSVDYEQYF. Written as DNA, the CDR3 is TGTGCCAGCAGTTTATCCGTGGACTACGAGCAGTACTTC.

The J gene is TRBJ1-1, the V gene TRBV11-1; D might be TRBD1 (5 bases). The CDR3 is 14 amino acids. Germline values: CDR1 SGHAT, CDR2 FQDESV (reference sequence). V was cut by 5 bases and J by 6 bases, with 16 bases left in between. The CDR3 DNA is TGTGCCAGCAGCCCTATTGGGGCGAGCGCTGAAGCTTTCTTT. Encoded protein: CASSPIGASAEAFF.

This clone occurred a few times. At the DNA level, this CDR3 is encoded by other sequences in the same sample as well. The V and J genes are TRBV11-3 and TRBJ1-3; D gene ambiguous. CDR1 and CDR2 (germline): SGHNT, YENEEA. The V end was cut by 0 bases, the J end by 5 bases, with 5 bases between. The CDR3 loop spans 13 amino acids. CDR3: CASSLDSRNTIYF. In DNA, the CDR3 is TGTGCCAGCAGCTTAGATTCACGAAACACCATATATTTT.

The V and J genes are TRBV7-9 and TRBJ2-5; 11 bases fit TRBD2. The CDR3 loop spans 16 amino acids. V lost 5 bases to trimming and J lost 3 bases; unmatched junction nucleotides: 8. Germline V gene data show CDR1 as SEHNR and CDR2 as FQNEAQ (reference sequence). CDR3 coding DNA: TGTGCCAGCAGCCCCCTCACGGGACTAGCGGAAGAGACCCAGTACTTC. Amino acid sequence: CASSPLTGLAEETQYF.

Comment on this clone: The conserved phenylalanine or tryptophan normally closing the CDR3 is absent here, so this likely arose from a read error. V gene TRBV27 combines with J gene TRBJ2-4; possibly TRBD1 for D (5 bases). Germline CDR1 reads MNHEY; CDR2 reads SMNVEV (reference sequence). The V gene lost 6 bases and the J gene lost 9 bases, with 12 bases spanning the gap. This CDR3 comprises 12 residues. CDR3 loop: CASSRQLGIQYL. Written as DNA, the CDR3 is TGTGCCAGCAGCCGACAGTTAGGCATTCAGTACCTC.

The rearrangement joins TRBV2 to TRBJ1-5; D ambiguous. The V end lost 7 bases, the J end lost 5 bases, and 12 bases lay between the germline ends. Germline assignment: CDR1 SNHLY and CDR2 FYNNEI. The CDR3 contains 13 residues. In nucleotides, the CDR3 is TGTGCCAGCACCCCAGACAAACATCAGCCCCAGCATTTT. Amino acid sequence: CASTPDKHQPQHF. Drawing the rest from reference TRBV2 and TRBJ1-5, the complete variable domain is EPEVTQTPSHQVTQMGQEVILRCVPISNHLYFYWYRQILGQKVEFLVSFYNNEISEKSEIFDDQFSVERPDGSNFTLKIRSTKLEDSAMYFCASTPDKHQPQHFGDGTRLSIL.

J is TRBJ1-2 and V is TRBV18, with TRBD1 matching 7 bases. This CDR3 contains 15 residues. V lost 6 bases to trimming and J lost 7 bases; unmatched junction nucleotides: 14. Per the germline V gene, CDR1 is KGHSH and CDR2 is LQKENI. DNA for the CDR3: TGTGCCAGCTCGCCTAACCGGGAGGGGGCGATTGGCTACACCTTC. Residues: CASSPNREGAIGYTF. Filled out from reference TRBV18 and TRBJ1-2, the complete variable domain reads NAGVMQNPRHLVRRRGQEARLRCSPMKGHSHVYWYRQLPEEGLKFMVYLQKENIIDESGMPKERFSAEFPKEGPSILRIQQVVRGDSAAYFCASSPNREGAIGYTFGSGTRLTVV.

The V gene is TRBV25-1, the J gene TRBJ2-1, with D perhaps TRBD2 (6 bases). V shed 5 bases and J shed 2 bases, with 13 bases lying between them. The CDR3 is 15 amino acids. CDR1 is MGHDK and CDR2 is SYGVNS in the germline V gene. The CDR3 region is CASSKEGLTYNEQFF. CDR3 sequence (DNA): TGTGCCAGCAGTAAGGAGGGGTTAACCTACAATGAGCAGTTCTTC.

This CDR3 reads CASSWGAGVTEAFF. The DNA of the CDR3 is TGCGCCAGCTCTTGGGGGGCAGGGGTCACTGAAGCTTTCTTT. The rearrangement joins TRBV5-1 to TRBJ1-1, with a tentative D call TRBD1 (6 bases). V was pared by 7 bases and J by 4 bases, with 17 bases between. Germline CDR1 and CDR2: SGHRS and YFSETQ. CDR3 length: 14 amino acids.

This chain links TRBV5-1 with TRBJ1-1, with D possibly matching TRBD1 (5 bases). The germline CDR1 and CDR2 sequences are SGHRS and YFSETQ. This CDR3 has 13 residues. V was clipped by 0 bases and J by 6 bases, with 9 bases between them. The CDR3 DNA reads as TGCGCCAGCAGCTTGGCCCAGGGACCTGAAGCTTTCTTT. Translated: CASSLAQGPEAFF.